One and the same sample provided the 27 T cell receptor beta chains below, sequenced in a study of T cell responses to AZD1222 COVID-19 vaccine. The protocol was immunoSEQ multiplex PCR, while the TCRdb copy is restricted to in-frame clones and leaves out a portion. The data hold some 80,000 clones, with about 83% observed a single time. The sample here was peripheral blood, taken 28 days after the second dose of the MenACWY control vaccine. The receptors come from an adult who received the MenACWY meningococcal vaccine as a control.

The rearrangement joins TRBV7-2 to TRBJ2-5; 8 nucleotides align to TRBD1. The CDR3 has 14 amino acids. In germline, CDR1 is SGHTA, CDR2 FQGNSA. V gave up 5 bases and J gave up 5 bases; unmatched junction bases: 7. Here the CDR3 DNA reads TGTGCCAGCAGCCTCAGGGGGCTGGGGGAGACCCAGTACTTC. Translating it yields CASSLRGLGETQYF.

The V and J genes are TRBV20-1 and TRBJ2-5, with 10 bases identical to TRBD1. The germline CDR1 and CDR2 sequences are DFQATT and SNEGSKA (reference sequence). This CDR3 has 16 amino acids. The V gene end was trimmed by 3 bases and the J gene end by 4 bases; junction bases not matched to a gene: 11. This chain's CDR3 is CSASPTQTGGRETQYF. As DNA, the CDR3 is TGCAGTGCTAGTCCAACGCAGACAGGGGGCAGAGAGACCCAGTACTTC.

V is TRBV29-1 and J is TRBJ1-1, with 8 nucleotides matching TRBD1. Germline trimming cut 4 bases from V and 1 base from J; bases unmatched to any gene: 14. CDR3 length: 17 residues. Germline V gives CDR1 SQVTM, CDR2 ANQGSEA. CDR3: CSVVHRPPGGSNTEAFF. The CDR3 DNA reads as TGCAGCGTTGTGCATCGTCCTCCAGGGGGCTCGAACACTGAAGCTTTCTTT.

By share, this clone ranks as medium-sized. The chain couples TRBV10-3 to TRBJ2-2, with a weak D call TRBD1 (5 bases). Trimming left V 3 bases short and J 3 bases short, with 8 bases between. CDR1 and CDR2 from the germline V gene are ENHRY and SYGVKD. CDR3 length equals 14 residues. CDR3 loop: CAISEGADTGELFF. The CDR3 nucleotides read TGTGCCATCAGTGAAGGGGCAGACACCGGGGAGCTGTTTTTT.

This clone was detected only once. The J gene is TRBJ2-1, the V gene TRBV6-5, with D perhaps TRBD1 (7 bases). V was trimmed by 7 bases and J by 10 bases, leaving 23 bases between them. CDR1 and CDR2 (germline): MNHEY, SVGAGI. This CDR3 is built from 15 residues. CDR3 in DNA: TGTGCCAGCACCCCTTTCTCAACAGGGGACTTGGAGCAGTTCTTC. It translates to CASTPFSTGDLEQFF.

This chain joins TRBV5-1 and TRBJ2-3; D may be TRBD1 (6 bases). The CDR3 has 15 amino acids. CDR1 is SGHRS, CDR2 YFSETQ, per germline. The V end lost 4 bases, the J end lost 2 bases, and 14 bases lay between the germline ends. CDR3 sequence: CASSPVKGVTDTQYF. CDR3 in DNA: TGCGCCAGCAGCCCGGTTAAGGGGGTCACAGATACGCAGTATTTT.

The rearrangement links TRBV6-5 to TRBJ1-1; no definite D call. Between the trimmed V and J ends, which lost 2 bases and 4 bases, there was a span of 8 bases. From germline, CDR1 is MNHEY and CDR2 SVGAGI. The CDR3 length is 13 residues. CDR3 nucleotides: TGTGCCAGCAGTTACGAGAGGGCCACTGAAGCTTTCTTT. Residues: CASSYERATEAFF.

The V gene is TRBV5-1, the J gene TRBJ1-2; weak D call: TRBD1 (6 bases). From germline, CDR1 is SGHRS and CDR2 YFSETQ. The V and J ends lost 4 bases and 3 bases respectively, with 10 bases between them. The CDR3 has 13 residues. CDR3 in amino acids: CASSPGGDYGYTF. The DNA for the CDR3 is TGCGCCAGCAGCCCTGGGGGCGACTATGGCTACACCTTC.

This rearrangement joins TRBV5-1 to TRBJ2-5, with D possibly being TRBD1 or TRBD2 (5 bases each). V lost 0 bases to trimming and J lost 3 bases, with 12 bases between them. Germline V gene sequence: CDR1 SGHRS, CDR2 YFSETQ. CDR3 length equals 15 residues. The CDR3 spells CASSLEGRSEETQYF. Here the CDR3 DNA reads TGCGCCAGCAGCTTGGAGGGACGGTCAGAAGAGACCCAGTACTTC.

The chain couples TRBV6-6 to TRBJ1-3, with 9 nucleotides matching TRBD1. The germline gives CDR1 MNHNY, CDR2 SVGAGI (reference sequence). With 5 bases clipped from V and 8 bases from J, the junction kept 4 bases outside the gene matches. CDR3 length: 13 amino acids. DNA for the CDR3: TGTGCCAGCAGTGGACAGGGGTGGGACACCATATATTTT. Translated: CASSGQGWDTIYF.

The CDR3 is CASSQDPQGRGTDTQYF. The CDR3 DNA follows: TGCGCCAGCAGCCAAGACCCACAGGGGAGAGGCACAGATACGCAGTATTTT. The chain is built from TRBV4-1 and TRBJ2-3; 7 bases map to TRBD1. Germline CDR1 reads MGHRA; CDR2 reads YSYEKL. The CDR3 is made up of 17 amino acids. V dropped 0 bases and J dropped 1; count of bases not matched to a gene: 7.

V is TRBV7-8 and J is TRBJ1-2; maybe TRBD1 (5 bases). CDR1 and CDR2 from the germline V gene are SGHVS and FQNEAQ. The ends were cut back, 5 bases at V and 3 bases at J, with 16 bases in the middle. CDR3 length: 15 residues. CDR3 DNA: TGTGCCAGCAGCCTTAGTAAAGCACAGGACTATGGCTACACCTTC. It translates to CASSLSKAQDYGYTF.

In its sample, this clone is medium-sized. The chain carries TRBV6-2 or TRBV6-3 and TRBJ1-3; the D is unclear. Trimming shortened V by 2 bases and J by 0 bases, and 11 bases separated the two germline ends. This CDR3 has 16 amino acids. Germline assignment: CDR1 MNHEY and CDR2 SVGEGT. The DNA for the CDR3 is TGTGCCAGCAGTTACGACGGAACCCTCTCTGGAAACACCATATATTTT. This sequence encodes CASSYDGTLSGNTIYF.

The J gene is TRBJ2-5, the V gene TRBV30; maybe TRBD1 (6 bases). Germline CDR1 GTSNPN, CDR2 SVGIG (reference sequence). This CDR3 has 15 residues. Trimming left V 1 base short and J 9 bases short, with 21 bases between. The CDR3 reads CAWSALQGVERAQYF. Written as DNA, the CDR3 is TGTGCCTGGAGTGCCTTACAGGGAGTAGAGAGGGCCCAGTACTTC.

The V gene is TRBV6-6, the J gene TRBJ2-1; D possibly corresponds to TRBD2 (5 bases). The V and J ends lost 2 bases and 5 bases respectively, with 10 bases between them. Germline V gives CDR1 MNHNY, CDR2 SVGAGI (reference sequence). This CDR3 region has 14 residues. CDR3 loop: CASSYQRLDNEQFF. DNA for the CDR3: TGTGCCAGCAGTTACCAGCGGCTAGACAATGAGCAGTTCTTC.

This chain connects TRBV19 to TRBJ2-5; 10 nucleotides agree with TRBD1. The ends lost 5 bases at V and 5 bases at J; junction bases unmatched: 8. The germline V gene has CDR1 LNHDA and CDR2 SQIVND (reference sequence). The CDR3 is 15 residues long. The CDR3, as DNA: TGTGCCAGTAGTGCAGACAGGGGGCGAGAGGAGACCCAGTACTTC. This sequence encodes CASSADRGREETQYF.

The chain uses TRBV4-1 and TRBJ1-2; unclear D gene. The V gene lost 0 bases and the J gene lost 2 bases, with 7 bases spanning the gap. The CDR3 has 14 amino acids. Germline CDR1 is MGHRA and CDR2 is YSYEKL. The CDR3: CASSQDSENYGYTF. In DNA form, the CDR3 reads TGCGCCAGCAGCCAAGATTCTGAGAACTATGGCTACACCTTC.

The rearrangement joins TRBV3-1 (or the pseudogene TRBV3-2) to TRBJ1-2; D not certain. The germline V and J ends were trimmed by 4 bases and 0 bases, with 9 bases remaining between them. From germline, CDR1 is LGHDT and CDR2 YNNKEL (reference sequence). This CDR3 comprises 14 residues. CDR3 sequence reads: CASSPLLTNYGYTF. CDR3 coding DNA: TGTGCCAGCAGCCCTCTTTTGACTAACTATGGCTACACCTTC.

V gene TRBV2 combines with J gene TRBJ1-1, with D hard to call. V was clipped by 8 bases and J by 1 base, with 8 bases between them. CDR1 and CDR2 (germline): SNHLY, FYNNEI. This CDR3 spans 12 amino acids. The CDR3 sequence: CASLKRNTEAFF. CDR3 coding DNA: TGTGCCAGCCTCAAGCGGAACACTGAAGCTTTCTTT. The complete variable domain, with remaining parts taken from reference TRBV2 and TRBJ1-1, reads EPEVTQTPSHQVTQMGQEVILRCVPISNHLYFYWYRQILGQKVEFLVSFYNNEISEKSEIFDDQFSVERPDGSNFTLKIRSTKLEDSAMYFCASLKRNTEAFFGQGTRLTVV.

This clone occurred a few times. The chain couples TRBV30 to TRBJ1-2; no definite D call. The CDR3 length is 19 residues. Trimming took off 0 bases at V and 0 bases at J, with 23 bases between the two ends. CDR1 is GTSNPN, CDR2 SVGIG, per germline (reference sequence). The CDR3 loop is CAWSVPRWQENLANYGYTF. In nucleotides, the CDR3 is TGTGCCTGGAGTGTACCGCGATGGCAGGAGAACTTAGCTAACTATGGCTACACCTTC.

J is TRBJ1-1 and V is TRBV14; D remains unclear. Germline lookup yields CDR1 SGHDN and CDR2 FVKESK. The CDR3 runs 14 residues. Trimming stripped 2 bases from V and 3 bases from J, with 10 bases between. CDR3: CASSQSTAYTEAFF. CDR3 in DNA: TGTGCCAGCAGCCAAAGCACAGCTTACACTGAAGCTTTCTTT.

The gene calls are TRBV7-2 and TRBJ1-6; unclear D gene. The V and J ends lost 4 bases and 13 bases respectively, with 20 bases between them. The length of the CDR3 is 15 residues. Germline V gene sequence: CDR1 SGHTA, CDR2 FQGNSA. The CDR3 DNA sequence: TGTGCCAGCAGCTCCCGGGCCTCAAGGGAAGGGCCCCTCCACTTT. Protein sequence: CASSSRASREGPLHF.

This sequence joins TRBV28 and TRBJ1-4; no firm D call. Between the trimmed V and J ends, which lost 6 bases and 8 bases, there was a span of 19 bases. The CDR3 has 15 amino acids. The germline gives CDR1 MDHEN, CDR2 SYDVKM. CDR3 in amino acids: CASSSLAISGEKLFF. The CDR3 DNA follows: TGTGCCAGCAGCTCACTGGCCATATCCGGGGAAAAACTGTTTTTT.

V usage is TRBV2 and J usage is TRBJ2-1, with D possibly TRBD2 on 8 matching bases. Germline CDR1 SNHLY, CDR2 FYNNEI. The CDR3 sequence is 20 residues long. V lost 0 bases and J 4 bases, leaving 25 bases between the germline ends. As DNA, the CDR3 is TGTGCCAGCAGTGAAGCGCGGAAAGCGGGAGTAGGGGGCGGATACAATGAGCAGTTCTTC. Protein: CASSEARKAGVGGGYNEQFF.

V gene TRBV5-1 combines with J gene TRBJ2-6; either TRBD1 or TRBD2 may fit D (5 bases each). The V end lost 3 bases, the J end lost 0 bases, and 13 bases lay between the germline ends. The CDR3 runs 17 residues. Germline V gene data show CDR1 as SGHRS and CDR2 as YFSETQ. Here the CDR3 DNA reads TGCGCCAGCAGCTCGGGAACAGGTGCCTCTGGGGCCAACGTCCTGACTTTC. Translation: CASSSGTGASGANVLTF.

The sample holds a few counts of this clone. The rearrangement links TRBV6-5 to TRBJ1-5; 7 bases fit TRBD1. V was clipped by 7 bases and J by 7 bases; unmatched bases: 10. The CDR3 spans 14 residues. The germline CDR1 and CDR2 sequences are MNHEY and SVGAGI. The CDR3 spells CASTQQGTWQPQHF. The CDR3, as DNA: TGTGCCAGCACTCAACAGGGGACCTGGCAGCCCCAGCATTTT.

The chain carries TRBV3-1 (or the pseudogene TRBV3-2) and TRBJ1-1, with D unclear. Germline lookup yields CDR1 LGHDT and CDR2 YNNKEL (reference sequence). This CDR3 region has 13 residues. Trimming left V 4 bases short and J 6 bases short, with 12 bases between. The DNA of the CDR3 is TGTGCCAGCAGCCGCCCCGGGCAACCTGAAGCTTTCTTT. This codes for CASSRPGQPEAFF.